These T cell receptor beta chains were read from a single sample in a study of Tregs in tolerant kidney transplant recipients. Produced via immunoSEQ multiplex PCR; TCRdb's table is partial and in-frame only. The data show under 80,000 clones, 70% to 90% seen once. The sample consisted of Tregs from blood, taken before the transplant. All receptors come from a human donor who received a combined kidney and bone marrow transplant. Both conserved end residues are part of each CDR3. Fields, in order: clone size, CDR3 length, V gene, D gene, J gene, CDR3 protein, CDR3 DNA. The D gene is left open where the match is weak. Clone sizes are given selectively: once, few, many, or a class where the clone is expanded.

size: -
length: 15
V: TRBV18
D: -
J: TRBJ2-7
CDR3: CASSPDVRGPYEQYF
DNA: TGTGCCAGCTCACCGGACGTCCGCGGTCCCTACGAGCAGTACTTC

size: -
length: 16
V: TRBV4-3
D: TRBD1
J: TRBJ1-2
CDR3: CASSQDPPDRGYGYTF
DNA: TGCGCCAGCAGCCAAGATCCCCCGGACAGGGGGTATGGCTACACCTTC

size: -
length: 11
V: TRBV30
D: TRBD2
J: TRBJ2-7
CDR3: CAWGGSHEQYF
DNA: TGTGCCTGGGGCGGGAGCCACGAGCAGTACTTC

size: -
length: 13
V: TRBV2
D: TRBD1
J: TRBJ2-3
CDR3: CASRGTGTDTQYF
DNA: TGTGCCAGCAGGGGGACAGGGACAGATACGCAGTATTTT

size: once
length: 14
V: TRBV5-1
D: -
J: TRBJ2-5
CDR3: CASSYGQLQETQYF
DNA: TGCGCCAGCAGCTATGGACAGCTTCAAGAGACCCAGTACTTC

size: few
length: 13
V: TRBV7-9
D: -
J: TRBJ1-4
CDR3: CASSLVTNEKLFF
DNA: TGTGCCAGCAGCTTAGTTACTAATGAAAAACTGTTTTTT

size: -
length: 12
V: TRBV2
D: -
J: TRBJ1-2
CDR3: CASSDTNYGYTF
DNA: TGTGCCAGCAGCGACACAAACTATGGCTACACCTTC

size: few
length: 16
V: TRBV30
D: -
J: TRBJ2-2
CDR3: CAWSGFADTNTGELFF
DNA: TGTGCCTGGAGTGGTTTTGCCGATACGAACACCGGGGAGCTGTTTTTT

size: -
length: 19
V: TRBV18
D: TRBD1
J: TRBJ1-1
CDR3: CASSPSVFGQGLMNTEAFF
DNA: TGTGCCAGCTCACCCTCCGTCTTCGGACAGGGATTAATGAACACTGAAGCTTTCTTT

size: -
length: 14
V: TRBV7-2
D: -
J: TRBJ2-3
CDR3: CASTPRGILDTQYF
DNA: TGTGCCAGCACCCCTCGGGGGATCTTAGATACGCAGTATTTT

size: -
length: 14
V: TRBV2
D: TRBD2
J: TRBJ2-1
CDR3: CASSEGSGEDEQFF
DNA: TGTGCCAGCAGTGAGGGTAGCGGGGAGGATGAGCAGTTCTTC

size: once
length: 15
V: TRBV5-4
D: TRBD1
J: TRBJ1-2
CDR3: CASSPPGQGARGYTF
DNA: TGTGCCAGCAGCCCCCCAGGACAGGGGGCTAGAGGCTACACCTTC

size: -
length: 15
V: TRBV18
D: -
J: TRBJ1-1
CDR3: CASSPTLSVNTEAFF
DNA: TGTGCCAGCTCACCAACCCTTTCGGTGAACACTGAAGCTTTCTTT

size: -
length: 12
V: TRBV6-1
D: -
J: TRBJ2-7
CDR3: CASGRFSYEQYF
DNA: TGTGCCAGCGGTAGGTTCTCCTACGAGCAGTACTTC

size: -
length: 14
V: TRBV28
D: TRBD2
J: TRBJ2-3
CDR3: CASGKLAGTDTQYF
DNA: TGTGCCAGCGGGAAACTAGCGGGAACAGATACGCAGTATTTT

size: -
length: 12
V: TRBV28
D: -
J: TRBJ2-7
CDR3: CASSLLSYEQYF
DNA: TGTGCCAGCAGTTTACTCTCCTACGAGCAGTACTTC

size: -
length: 13
V: TRBV11-3
D: -
J: TRBJ2-1
CDR3: CASSLGFANEQFF
DNA: TGTGCCAGCAGCTTAGGCTTTGCCAATGAGCAGTTCTTC

size: few
length: 13
V: TRBV5-1
D: -
J: TRBJ1-1
CDR3: CASSFFGNTEAFF
DNA: TGCGCCAGCAGCTTTTTCGGGAACACTGAAGCTTTCTTT

size: -
length: 15
V: TRBV28
D: TRBD1
J: TRBJ1-2
CDR3: CASSPPDRVFDGYTF
DNA: TGTGCCAGCAGTCCCCCGGACAGGGTATTCGATGGCTACACCTTC

size: -
length: 15
V: TRBV4-1
D: TRBD2
J: TRBJ2-7
CDR3: CASSQDSGTLYEQYF
DNA: TGCGCCAGCAGCCAAGATAGCGGGACCCTCTACGAGCAGTACTTC

size: once
length: 13
V: TRBV30
D: -
J: TRBJ2-7
CDR3: CAGRIVGLYEQYF
DNA: TGTGCCGGCAGAATCGTAGGACTCTACGAGCAGTACTTC

size: -
length: 19
V: TRBV27
D: TRBD2
J: TRBJ2-7
CDR3: CASSLRASGSSLGSYEQYF
DNA: TGTGCCAGCAGTTTACGGGCTAGCGGGTCCTCTCTCGGGTCCTACGAGCAGTACTTC

size: -
length: 15
V: TRBV11-2
D: -
J: TRBJ1-4
CDR3: CASSLEKLTNEKLFF
DNA: TGTGCCAGCAGCTTAGAGAAGTTAACTAATGAAAAACTGTTTTTT

size: -
length: 15
V: TRBV9
D: -
J: TRBJ1-1
CDR3: CASSVSISWDTEAFF
DNA: TGTGCCAGCAGCGTATCCATCTCCTGGGACACTGAAGCTTTCTTT

size: -
length: 14
V: TRBV11-2
D: -
J: TRBJ1-4
CDR3: CASSWGLSNEKLFF
DNA: TGTGCCAGCAGCTGGGGACTCAGTAATGAAAAACTGTTTTTT

size: -
length: 14
V: TRBV7-9
D: -
J: TRBJ2-1
CDR3: CASSPLGGSNEQFF
DNA: TGTGCCAGCAGCCCGCTCGGGGGAAGCAATGAGCAGTTCTTC

size: once
length: 16
V: TRBV4-1
D: -
J: TRBJ2-3
CDR3: CASSQPGPKPTDTQYF
DNA: TGCGCCAGCAGCCAGCCGGGCCCGAAACCCACAGATACGCAGTATTTT

size: -
length: 16
V: TRBV7-9
D: TRBD1
J: TRBJ2-4
CDR3: CASSPRDSLAKNIQYF
DNA: TGTGCCAGCAGCCCCCGGGACAGTCTAGCCAAAAACATTCAGTACTTC

size: -
length: 13
V: TRBV6-5
D: -
J: TRBJ2-7
CDR3: CASSVAGLYEQYF
DNA: TGTGCCAGCAGTGTCGCGGGGCTCTACGAGCAGTACTTC

size: -
length: 16
V: TRBV19
D: -
J: TRBJ1-5
CDR3: CASRGEQGGSNQPQHF
DNA: TGTGCCAGTAGGGGGGAACAGGGAGGTAGCAATCAGCCCCAGCATTTT

size: -
length: 12
V: TRBV21-1
D: -
J: TRBJ1-1
CDR3: CASSKEGHEAFF
DNA: TGTGCCAGCAGCAAAGAAGGACATGAAGCTTTCTTT

size: -
length: 13
V: TRBV7-9
D: -
J: TRBJ1-1
CDR3: CASSQAARPEAFF
DNA: TGTGCCAGCAGCCAAGCGGCTCGCCCTGAAGCTTTCTTT

size: -
length: 14
V: TRBV19
D: TRBD1
J: TRBJ2-5
CDR3: CASSKTGVIWTQYF
DNA: TGTGCCAGTAGCAAGACAGGGGTAATATGGACCCAGTACTTC

size: few
length: 17
V: TRBV10-2
D: TRBD2
J: TRBJ2-5
CDR3: CASSEPGLAGPQETQYF
DNA: TGCGCCAGCAGTGAGCCCGGACTAGCGGGACCCCAAGAGACCCAGTACTTC

size: -
length: 11
V: TRBV6-1
D: -
J: TRBJ1-2
CDR3: CASSDNYGYTF
DNA: TGTGCCAGCAGTGACAACTATGGCTACACCTTC

size: -
length: 15
V: TRBV11-2
D: -
J: TRBJ2-1
CDR3: CASSHSGLQYNEQFF
DNA: TGTGCCAGCAGCCATAGTGGACTTCAGTACAATGAGCAGTTCTTC

size: -
length: 13
V: TRBV19
D: -
J: TRBJ2-1
CDR3: CAAQGPPYNEQFF
DNA: TGTGCCGCCCAGGGTCCCCCCTACAATGAGCAGTTCTTC

size: -
length: 11
V: TRBV10-1
D: -
J: TRBJ1-4
CDR3: CASGNGEKLFF
DNA: TGCGCCAGCGGGAATGGAGAAAAACTGTTTTTT

size: -
length: 14
V: TRBV28
D: -
J: TRBJ1-4
CDR3: CASSSGGSEEKLFF
DNA: TGTGCCAGCAGTTCGGGGGGGAGTGAGGAAAAACTGTTTTTT

size: once
length: 14
V: TRBV9
D: -
J: TRBJ1-2
CDR3: CASSVARDTSGYTF
DNA: TGTGCCAGCAGCGTAGCCAGGGACACATCTGGCTACACCTTC

size: -
length: 15
V: TRBV10-3
D: TRBD2
J: TRBJ2-3
CDR3: CAISAAGPGTDTQYF
DNA: TGTGCCATCAGTGCAGCGGGGCCCGGCACAGATACGCAGTATTTT

size: -
length: 14
V: TRBV7-9
D: -
J: TRBJ2-2
CDR3: CASGQIANTGELFF
DNA: TGTGCCAGCGGACAGATTGCGAACACCGGGGAGCTGTTTTTT

size: -
length: 13
V: TRBV5-1
D: TRBD1
J: TRBJ1-2
CDR3: CASSTGGWGGYTF
DNA: TGCGCCAGCAGCACAGGGGGCTGGGGTGGCTACACCTTC

size: few
length: 13
V: TRBV19
D: -
J: TRBJ1-1
CDR3: CASSMALWTEAFF
DNA: TGTGCCAGTAGTATGGCTCTTTGGACTGAAGCTTTCTTT

size: -
length: 17
V: TRBV18
D: TRBD2
J: TRBJ2-5
CDR3: CASSPVDSGGAVETQYF
DNA: TGTGCCAGCTCACCAGTGGATAGCGGGGGGGCCGTCGAGACCCAGTACTTC

size: -
length: 16
V: TRBV4-1
D: TRBD1
J: TRBJ2-7
CDR3: CASSQGALQGAYEQYF
DNA: TGCGCCAGCAGCCAAGGTGCCCTGCAGGGGGCCTACGAGCAGTACTTC

size: -
length: 14
V: TRBV5-6
D: -
J: TRBJ2-7
CDR3: CASSLDRAPGEQYF
DNA: TGTGCCAGCAGCTTGGACAGAGCCCCGGGCGAGCAGTACTTC

size: -
length: 13
V: TRBV28
D: -
J: TRBJ1-2
CDR3: CASSLQHKDGYTF
DNA: TGTGCCAGCAGTTTACAACACAAGGATGGCTACACCTTC

size: -
length: 14
V: TRBV29-1
D: -
J: TRBJ2-1
CDR3: CSVVVLRSYNEQFF
DNA: TGCAGCGTTGTCGTTCTCCGCTCCTACAATGAGCAGTTCTTC

size: -
length: 15
V: TRBV5-6
D: TRBD1
J: TRBJ1-1
CDR3: CASSPDRGIVTEAFF
DNA: TGTGCCAGCAGCCCGGACAGGGGGATTGTCACTGAAGCTTTCTTT